The next 3 T cell receptor beta chains were all read from a single sample in a study of breast tumors, draining lymph nodes, adjacent tissues. Samples came from axillary lymph nodes draining the breast cancer. TCRdb re-called the multiplex PCR reads through MiXCR, storing one row per CDR3 protein. The data show fewer than 300,000 distinct CDR3 sequences, 32% seen once. The material sequenced was axillary lymph node tissue. The origin of the receptors is a female donor with breast cancer. Some clones in this sample may be carry-over from other donors' samples.

This sequence joins TRBV20-1 and TRBJ2-4; D assignment may be TRBD1 or TRBD2 (6 bases each). Germline V CDR1 and CDR2: DFQATT, SNEGSKA (reference sequence). The CDR3 has 17 residues. Between the trimmed V and J ends, which lost 1 base and 1 base, there was a span of 17 bases. CDR3 DNA: TGCAGTGCTAGAGTTCAGGGGAGAGGGAGGGCCAAAAACATTCAGTACTTC. It translates to CSARVQGRGRAKNIQYF.

About this clonotype: A single base separates this from a much larger clone, so it may be a read error. The rearrangement uses TRBV5-8 and TRBJ2-7; 8 nucleotides match TRBD1. Germline V lookup: CDR1 SGHTS, CDR2 YDEGEE. The ends lost 4 bases at V and 5 bases at J; junction bases unmatched: 11. CDR3 length: 15 amino acids. For the CDR3, the DNA is TGTGCCAGCAGCCGGGGACAGGCGGGATTTAACGAGCAGTACTTC. This sequence encodes CASSRGQAGFNEQYF.

The sample holds many counts of this clonotype. A read error is possible here, since a much larger clone lies one base away. The J gene is TRBJ2-7, the V gene TRBV6-6; TRBD1 aligns across 9 bases. CDR3 length: 11 amino acids. From germline, CDR1 is MNHNY and CDR2 SVGAGI (reference sequence). The CDR3 spells CASSPRDRANF. The CDR3 bases are TGTGCCAGCAGTCCTAGGGACAGGGCGAACTTC.